This T cell receptor beta chain is drawn from a study of PD-L1 blockade in urothelial cancer. At the level of the study: Patients commenced intravenous atezolizumab, 1,200 mg every 3 weeks, at some point between 2013 and 2015. Samples came from 3 weeks, at the second dose, and 6 weeks into treatment.

Per the germline V gene, CDR1 is SGHTA and CDR2 is FQGNSA. The CDR3 loop spans 16 amino acids. V lost 5 bases, J lost 0 bases, and 4 bases stayed unmatched. Time point reported: peripheral blood 6 weeks after treatment start. The authors spiked synthetic TCR analog templates into each PCR. Method: immunoSEQ multiplex PCR; TCRdb's copy keeps in-frame clones and lacks some. The sample contains 35,000 to 45,000 clones, around four fifths of which appear only once. Sequenced material: PBMCs, taken around atezolizumab (anti-PD-L1) treatment. V gene TRBV7-2 combines with J gene TRBJ2-1, with 10 nucleotides matching TRBD2. The clonotype comes from a man aged 35 to 55 with urothelial cancer. CDR3 nucleotides: TGTGCCAGCAGCCGGACTAGCGGACGCTCCTACAATGAGCAGTTCTTC. Translation: CASSRTSGRSYNEQFF.